This TCR beta chain stems from a study of shared clonotypes between healthy human individuals (TCRdb year 2020). With respect to the entire study: Three men and a couple of women, aged 18 to 49 years, made up the cohort. To estimate repertoire size and how much clonotypes are shared between individuals, the study performed deep sequencing of blood TCR repertoires from a handful of healthy adults. To increase sequencing depth and limit assay-specific biases, different laboratories used diverse techniques to prepare libraries and sequence TCR repertoires. Per donor, leukapheresis produced somewhere between about 0.94 and 9 billion PBMCs. The study at large found these results: Pairwise subsampling led to the expectation that sequencing depth would affect the degree of clonotype sharing among donors. Sampling was restricted to blood, and TCR repertoires in tissue are likely to differ from TCR repertoires in blood. The genetic and exposure-history diversity represented was limited by the small number of donors.

Using the deep immunoSEQ assay, TCR CDR3 regions were amplified from genomic DNA by multiplex PCR. Extracted genomic DNA from each cell subset was spread evenly across all wells of several immunoSEQ 96-well plates, with each plate serving as a replicate. For unsorted PBMC, roughly 0.3 ug of genomic DNA, equivalent to 25,000 to 35,000 T cell genomes, went into each replicate PCR. Unsorted PBMC genomic DNA was sequenced across ten immunoSEQ deep assay plates. The purified libraries were quantified using a Qubit 3.0 fluorometer, sized with a Bioanalyzer 2100, and then quantified again using the KAPA Library Quantification kit. Every immunoSEQ 96-well plate was sequenced on a dedicated single-read 150-cycle Illumina NextSeq 550 flow cell. On the authors' methods: Because only junctional sequences without quality scores were contained in the immunoSEQ output, filtering matching that applied to full-length reads could not be performed. To assign V/J genes and CDR3, sequences were annotated using PyIR, a Python wrapper for IgBLAST v1.9, with IMGT germline references. Reads were removed for weak V/J assignments (E-value above 1e-6), missing CDR3, stop codons, out-of-frame junctions, or ambiguous translated residues. A V3J clonotype was defined by an identical inferred V gene, J gene, and CDR3 amino acid sequence. The percentage overlap between two repertoires was calculated by dividing the number of shared unique clonotypes by the size of the smaller repertoire. Repertoire richness was assessed with RTK rarefaction, the Chao1 estimator, and Recon v2.1 estimates of unobserved clonotypes. TCRdb retrieved this table from immuneACCESS and kept in-frame rearrangements only. Not all clones are present; in checked studies, unresolved V genes account for under half, and no reason is known for the remainder. For V, J and clone size, that table is used; D and trimming come from the DNA. The sample data list about half a million clones, and 70% to 80% of these were observed just once. Jointly, the top ten make up roughly 12% of the sample.

CDR1 and CDR2, looked up from the germline V gene, are LGHNA and YSLEER. V is reduced by 0 bases and J by 4 bases, leaving a spacing of 7 bases between them. The CDR3 spans 14 residues, from the cysteine through the phenylalanine. Kept here is only the CDR3 DNA, which spans 42 bases and is read in frame from base 1. The donors were healthy, HIV-negative adults who had no recently reported acute infections or vaccinations. All donors were Caucasian adults living in Nashville, Tennessee, USA. For unsorted samples, about 90 million PBMCs were counted and genomic DNA was extracted with the QIAamp DNA Blood Mini kit. Blood was obtained by leukapheresis, after which PBMCs were separated by Ficoll-Histopaque density gradient centrifugation and cryopreserved in liquid nitrogen vapor phase. In the case of this clone: The target of this receptor is not known. The record has no base qualities; no much larger clone is one base away.

The specimen sequenced was PBMCs. The source is a woman in her thirties or forties in good health. Some clones in this sample may be carry-over from other donors' samples. The chain is made from TRBV4-3 and TRBJ2-1, with the D gene too uncertain to name. The CDR3 region reads CASSQDPSYNEQFF. The bases are TGCGCCAGCAGCCAAGATCCTAGTTACAATGAGCAGTTCTTC.